This T cell receptor (beta chain) came from a study of T cell responses to AZD1222 COVID-19 vaccine. Study-wide results and limits: The breadth and depth of Spike-specific TCRs increased once two AZD1222 doses had been given. Possibly, clonal diversity was underestimated; donors were largely white British and included more females. Epitopes outside B.1.351 and B.1.1.7 mutated regions reportedly drew nearly half of spike TCRs.

As for this clone: Its antigen is unknown.

Germline V CDR1 and CDR2: MNHEY, SMNVEV (reference sequence). The V end lost 6 bases, the J end lost 4 bases, and 9 bases lay between the germline ends. This CDR3 spans 12 amino acids. Clones were read by immunoSEQ multiplex PCR, and TCRdb kept only the in-frame ones, dropping some. The profile covers 140,000 to 150,000 clones, with around 93% appearing a single time and about 3.5% taken by the ten largest. The source was peripheral blood, collected 28 days after the second AZD1222 dose. V gene TRBV27 combines with J gene TRBJ1-1; no firm D call. The receptor was derived from an adult who received the AZD1222 COVID-19 vaccine. CDR3 sequence reads: CASSLVGTEAFF. The CDR3 nucleotides are TGTGCCAGCAGCCTGGTAGGCACTGAAGCTTTCTTT.